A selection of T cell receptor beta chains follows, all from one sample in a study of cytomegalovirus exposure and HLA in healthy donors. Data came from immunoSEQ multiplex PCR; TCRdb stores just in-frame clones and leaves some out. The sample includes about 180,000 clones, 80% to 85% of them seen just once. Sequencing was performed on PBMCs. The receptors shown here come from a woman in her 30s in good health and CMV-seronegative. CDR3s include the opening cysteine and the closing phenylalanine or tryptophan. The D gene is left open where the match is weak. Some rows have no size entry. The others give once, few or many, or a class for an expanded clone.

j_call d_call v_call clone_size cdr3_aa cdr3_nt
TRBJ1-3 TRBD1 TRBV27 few CASSWTGASFSGNTIYF TGTGCCAGCAGTTGGACAGGAGCCTCGTTCTCTGGAAACACCATATATTTT
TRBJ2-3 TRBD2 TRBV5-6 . CASKLAGGFTDTQYF TGTGCCAGCAAACTAGCGGGGGGGTTCACAGATACGCAGTATTTT
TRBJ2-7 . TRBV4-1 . CASSQDHAYEQYF TGCGCCAGCAGCCAAGATCATGCCTACGAGCAGTACTTC
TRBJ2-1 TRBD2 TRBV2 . CASILSSGNNEQFF TGTGCCAGCATACTCTCTAGCGGGAACAATGAGCAGTTCTTC
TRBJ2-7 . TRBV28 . CASSLGPFGYEQYF TGTGCCAGCAGTTTGGGCCCCTTCGGCTACGAGCAGTACTTC
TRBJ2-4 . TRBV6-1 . CASSEAAFLEGRGDIQYF TGTGCCAGCAGTGAAGCGGCCTTCTTGGAGGGCAGGGGGGACATTCAGTACTTC
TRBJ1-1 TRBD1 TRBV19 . CASSGTGAGTEAFF TGTGCCAGTAGTGGGACAGGGGCGGGAACTGAAGCTTTCTTT
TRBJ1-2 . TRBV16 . CASSQSGGRGYTF TGTGCCAGCAGCCAATCGGGGGGTCGTGGCTACACCTTC
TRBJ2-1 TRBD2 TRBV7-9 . CASSPRGTSGSSYNEQFF TGTGCCAGCAGCCCGAGAGGGACTAGCGGGAGCTCCTACAATGAGCAGTTCTTC
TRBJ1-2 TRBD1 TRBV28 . CASSPWTGNYGYTF TGTGCCAGCAGTCCCTGGACAGGGAACTATGGCTACACCTTC
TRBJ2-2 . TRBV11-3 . CASSPTVTGSGELFF TGTGCCAGCAGCCCCACCGTGACCGGGTCCGGGGAGCTGTTTTTT
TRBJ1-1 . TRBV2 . CAVGQPYTEAFF TGTGCCGTAGGACAGCCCTACACTGAAGCTTTCTTT
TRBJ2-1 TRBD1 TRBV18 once CASSGSGTDYNEQFF TGTGCCAGCTCTGGCTCCGGGACAGATTACAATGAGCAGTTCTTC
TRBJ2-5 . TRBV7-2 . CASTLTQAQETQYF TGTGCCAGCACCCTCACGCAGGCACAAGAGACCCAGTACTTC
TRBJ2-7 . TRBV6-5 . CASSYERDSYEQYF TGTGCCAGCAGTTACGAGAGGGACTCCTACGAGCAGTACTTC
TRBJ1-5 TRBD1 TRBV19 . CASSGTMDRVSNQPQHF TGTGCCAGTAGTGGAACCATGGACAGGGTTAGCAATCAGCCCCAGCATTTT
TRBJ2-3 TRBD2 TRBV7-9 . CASRRTSGGEDTQYF TGTGCCAGCAGACGGACTAGCGGGGGGGAGGATACGCAGTATTTT
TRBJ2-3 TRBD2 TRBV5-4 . CASSLDLGAGETDTQYF TGTGCCAGCAGCTTGGACCTAGGAGCGGGGGAGACAGATACGCAGTATTTT
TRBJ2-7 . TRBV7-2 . CASSPGQGYEQYF TGTGCCAGCAGCCCGGGTCAGGGCTACGAGCAGTACTTC
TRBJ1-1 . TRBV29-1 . CSVRGGHNTEAFF TGCAGCGTTCGGGGGGGACACAACACTGAAGCTTTCTTT
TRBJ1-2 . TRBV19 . CASSFSRDNYGYTF TGTGCCAGTAGTTTTAGCAGGGATAACTATGGCTACACCTTC
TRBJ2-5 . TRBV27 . CASSWTLPQGIETQYF TGTGCCAGCAGTTGGACCCTGCCCCAGGGAATAGAGACCCAGTACTTC
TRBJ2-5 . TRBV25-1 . CASSEFRGRETQYF TGTGCCAGCAGTGAATTCAGGGGAAGGGAGACCCAGTACTTC
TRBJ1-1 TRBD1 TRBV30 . CAWSVQGIGVAEAFF TGTGCCTGGAGTGTACAGGGGATCGGGGTCGCTGAAGCTTTCTTT
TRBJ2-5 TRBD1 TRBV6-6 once CASSDRVPQETQYF TGTGCCAGCAGTGACAGGGTCCCTCAAGAGACCCAGTACTTC
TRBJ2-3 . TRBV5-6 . CASSFLRKQVTATDTQYF TGTGCCAGCAGCTTCTTACGGAAACAGGTAACGGCAACAGATACGCAGTATTTT
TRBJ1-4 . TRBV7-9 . CASSFPNDEKLFF TGTGCCAGCAGCTTTCCCAATGATGAAAAACTGTTTTTT
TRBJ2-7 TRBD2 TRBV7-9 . CASSGTTSGRAWEQYF TGTGCCAGCAGCGGCACGACTAGCGGGAGGGCCTGGGAGCAGTACTTC
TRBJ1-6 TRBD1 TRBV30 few CAWSEGQGASSPLHF TGTGCCTGGAGTGAGGGACAGGGGGCGAGTTCACCCCTCCACTTT
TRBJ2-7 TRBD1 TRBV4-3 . CASSQATSGTAFSYEQYF TGCGCCAGCAGCCAAGCGACCTCCGGGACAGCTTTCTCCTACGAGCAGTACTTC